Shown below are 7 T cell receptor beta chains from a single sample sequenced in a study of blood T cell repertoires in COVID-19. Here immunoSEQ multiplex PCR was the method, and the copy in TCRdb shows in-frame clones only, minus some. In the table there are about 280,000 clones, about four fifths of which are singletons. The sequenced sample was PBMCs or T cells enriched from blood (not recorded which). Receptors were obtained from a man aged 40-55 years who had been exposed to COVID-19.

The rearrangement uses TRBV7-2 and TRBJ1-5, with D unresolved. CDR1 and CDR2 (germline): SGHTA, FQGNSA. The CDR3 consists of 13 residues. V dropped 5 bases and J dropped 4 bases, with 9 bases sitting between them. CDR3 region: CASSLVQNQPQHF. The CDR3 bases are TGTGCCAGCAGCCTCGTACAAAATCAGCCCCAGCATTTT.

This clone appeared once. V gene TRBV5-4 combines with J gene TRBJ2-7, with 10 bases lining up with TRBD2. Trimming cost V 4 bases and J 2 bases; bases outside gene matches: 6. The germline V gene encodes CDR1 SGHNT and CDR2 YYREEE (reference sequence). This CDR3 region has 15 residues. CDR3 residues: CASSTGLADTYEQYF. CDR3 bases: TGTGCCAGCAGCACCGGACTAGCGGATACCTACGAGCAGTACTTC.

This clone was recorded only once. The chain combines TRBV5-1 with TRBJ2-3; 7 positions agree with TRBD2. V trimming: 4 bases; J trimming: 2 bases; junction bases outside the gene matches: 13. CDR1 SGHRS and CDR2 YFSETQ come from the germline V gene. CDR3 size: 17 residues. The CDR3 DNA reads TGCGCCAGCAGCACGGGGGACCAACTAGCGAACACAGATACGCAGTATTTT. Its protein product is CASSTGDQLANTDTQYF.

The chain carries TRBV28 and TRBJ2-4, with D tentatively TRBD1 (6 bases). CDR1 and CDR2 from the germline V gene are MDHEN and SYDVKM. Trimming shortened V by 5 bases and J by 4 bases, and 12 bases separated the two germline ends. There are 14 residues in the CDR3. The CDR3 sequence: CASSRRTVKNIQYF. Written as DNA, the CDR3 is TGTGCCAGCAGTAGAAGGACAGTTAAAAACATTCAGTACTTC.

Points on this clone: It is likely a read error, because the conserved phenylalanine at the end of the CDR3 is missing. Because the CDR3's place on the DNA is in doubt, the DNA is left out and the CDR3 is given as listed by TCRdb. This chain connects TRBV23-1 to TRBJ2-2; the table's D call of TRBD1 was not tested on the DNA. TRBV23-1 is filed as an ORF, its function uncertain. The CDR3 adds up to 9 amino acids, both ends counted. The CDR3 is CASSLPRTA.

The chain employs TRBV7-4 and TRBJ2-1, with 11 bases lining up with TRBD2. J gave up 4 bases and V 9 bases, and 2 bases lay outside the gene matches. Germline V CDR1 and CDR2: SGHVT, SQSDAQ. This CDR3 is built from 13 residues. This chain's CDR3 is CARGLAVYNEQFF. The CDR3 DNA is TGTGCCAGGGGACTAGCGGTTTACAATGAGCAGTTCTTC. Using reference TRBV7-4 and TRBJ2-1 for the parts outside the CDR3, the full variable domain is GAGVSQSPRYKVAKRGRDVALRCDSISGHVTLYWYRQTLGQGSEVLTYSQSDAQRDKSGRPSGRFSAERPERSVSTLKIQRTEQGDSAVYLCARGLAVYNEQFFGPGTRLTVL.

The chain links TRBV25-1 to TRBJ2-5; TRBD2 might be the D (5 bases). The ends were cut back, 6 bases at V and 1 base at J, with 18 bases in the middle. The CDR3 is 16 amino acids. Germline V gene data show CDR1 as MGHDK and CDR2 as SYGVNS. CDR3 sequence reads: CASSGREGESQETQYF. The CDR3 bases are TGTGCCAGCAGCGGTAGAGAGGGTGAGAGCCAAGAGACCCAGTACTTC. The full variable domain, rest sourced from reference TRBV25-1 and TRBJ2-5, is EADIYQTPRYLVIGTGKKITLECSQTMGHDKMYWYQQDPGMELHLIHYSYGVNSTEKGDLSSESTVSRIRTEHFPLTLESARPSHTSQYLCASSGREGESQETQYFGPGTRLLVL.